Detailed here is one T cell receptor beta chain. V was cut by 6 bases and J by 0 bases, with 11 bases left in between. The CDR3 is 14 residues long. Germline CDR1 is LNHDA and CDR2 is SQIVND (reference sequence). Before being chosen for sequencing, patients had shown CD8+CD57+ cell expansion by flow cytometry. TCR beta VDJ and CDR3 profiling used genomic DNA as template. MiXCR was run by TCRdb on the reads, yielding one entry per CDR3 protein. The data show 100,000 to 150,000 distinct CDR3 sequences, nearly 40% seen once. This sample is part of a study of CD8+CD57+ T cells in acquired aplastic anemia. The TCR was taken from a human donor with aplastic anemia. The V gene is TRBV19, the J gene TRBJ1-1; TRBD1 might be the D (5 bases). Sequencing was performed on sorted CD4+, CD8+, or CD8+CD57+ T cells (not recorded which) from PBMCs. This CDR3 is CASRDSRMNTEAFF. The CDR3, as DNA: TGTGCCAGTAGAGACAGCCGCATGAACACTGAAGCTTTCTTT.